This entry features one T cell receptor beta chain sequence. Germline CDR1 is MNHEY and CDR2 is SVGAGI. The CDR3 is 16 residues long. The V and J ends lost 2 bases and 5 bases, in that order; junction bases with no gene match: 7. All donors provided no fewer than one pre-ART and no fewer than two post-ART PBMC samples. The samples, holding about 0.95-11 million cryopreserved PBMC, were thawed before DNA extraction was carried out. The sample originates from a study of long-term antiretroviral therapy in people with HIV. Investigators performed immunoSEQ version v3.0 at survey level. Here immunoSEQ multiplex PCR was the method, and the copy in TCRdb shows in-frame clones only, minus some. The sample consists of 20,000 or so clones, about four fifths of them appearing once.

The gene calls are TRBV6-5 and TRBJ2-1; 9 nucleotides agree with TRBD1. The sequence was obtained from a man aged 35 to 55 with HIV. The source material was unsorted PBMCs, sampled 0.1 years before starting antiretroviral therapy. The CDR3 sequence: CASSYHGTGINNEQFF. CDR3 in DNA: TGTGCCAGCAGTTACCATGGGACAGGGATAAACAATGAGCAGTTCTTC.